This T cell receptor beta chain emerged from a study of synovial regulatory T cells in juvenile arthritis. Clones were sequenced by immunoSEQ multiplex PCR, and TCRdb holds only the in-frame ones, with some missing. This sample's clone table lists approximately 10,000 clones. For this clone: Its antigen is still unknown.

Regarding the study as a whole: CDR3 overlap with synovial Tregs was higher for iaTregs than other blood Tregs. TCR diversity was lower in inflammation-associated blood Treg cells than in other blood Treg cells.

Germline-derived CDR1 and CDR2 are SGHTA and FQGNSA. The CDR3 spans 16 residues. No DNA sequence is on record. The sample was Treg cells from blood. Subset of the sample: remaining (HLA-DR-negative) circulating blood Treg cells. The sequence was collected from a donor aged 2-35 years with juvenile idiopathic arthritis. The chain carries TRBV7-2 and TRBJ2-4; TCRdb's D call of TRBD1 is untestable without DNA. The CDR3 reads CASSLVDRLAKNIQYF.